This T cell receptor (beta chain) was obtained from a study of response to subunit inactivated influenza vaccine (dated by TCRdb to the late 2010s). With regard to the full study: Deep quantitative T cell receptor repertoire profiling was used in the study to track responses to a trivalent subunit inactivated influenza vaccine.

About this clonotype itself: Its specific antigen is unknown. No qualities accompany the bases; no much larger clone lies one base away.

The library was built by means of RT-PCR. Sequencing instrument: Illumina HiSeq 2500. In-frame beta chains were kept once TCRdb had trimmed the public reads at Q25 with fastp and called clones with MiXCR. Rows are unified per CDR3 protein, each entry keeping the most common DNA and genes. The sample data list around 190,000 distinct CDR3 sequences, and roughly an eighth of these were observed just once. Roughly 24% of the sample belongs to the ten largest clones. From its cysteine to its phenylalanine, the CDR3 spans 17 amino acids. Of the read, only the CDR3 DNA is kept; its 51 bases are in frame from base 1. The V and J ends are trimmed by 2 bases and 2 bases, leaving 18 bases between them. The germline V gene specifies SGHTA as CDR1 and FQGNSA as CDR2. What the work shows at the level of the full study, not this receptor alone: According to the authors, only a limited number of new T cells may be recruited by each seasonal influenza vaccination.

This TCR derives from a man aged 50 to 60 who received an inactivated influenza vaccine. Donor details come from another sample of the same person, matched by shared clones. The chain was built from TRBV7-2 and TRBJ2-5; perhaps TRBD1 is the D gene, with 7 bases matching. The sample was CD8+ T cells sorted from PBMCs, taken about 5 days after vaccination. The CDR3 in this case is CASSLRRGPAQQETQYF. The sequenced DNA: TGTGCCAGCAGCTTAAGGAGGGGGCCCGCCCAACAAGAGACCCAGTACTTC.